What follows are 30 T cell receptor beta chains derived from one specimen sequenced in a study of OX40 agonist ivuxolimab in advanced cancers. Preparation of the library involved the immunoSEQ multiplex PCR assay. The table comes from immuneACCESS by way of TCRdb, which keeps in-frame sequences with V and J called. Part of the clones is missing from these tables; in studies checked, under half for an unresolved V gene and the rest for unknown reasons. Counted in this sample were around 79,000 clones; around 90% of them appeared once. In total, the top ten clones hold roughly 10% of the sample. The specimen comprised CD4+ or CD8+ T cells sorted from blood, sampled in a trial of the OX40 agonist ivuxolimab. These receptors were obtained from an adult with an advanced solid tumor such as melanoma, head and neck, liver or kidney cancer.

V gene TRBV6-6 combines with J gene TRBJ2-1, with no clear D. There are 15 residues in the CDR3. Germline CDR1 and CDR2: MNHNY and SVGAGI (reference sequence). The V gene lost 2 bases and the J gene lost 0 bases, with 8 bases spanning the gap. The CDR3 nucleotides read TGTGCCAGCAGTTACGAGGTGGGCTCCTACAATGAGCAGTTCTTC. Translated: CASSYEVGSYNEQFF.

The V and J genes are TRBV27 and TRBJ2-7; 13 bases line up with TRBD2. CDR1 is MNHEY and CDR2 is SMNVEV in the germline V gene (reference sequence). V lost 5 bases and J lost 2; bases outside the gene matches: 3. The CDR3 consists of 15 residues. CDR3 in DNA: TGTGCCAGCAGTCGGGGGACTAGCGGGGCCTACGAGCAGTACTTC. Its translation is CASSRGTSGAYEQYF.

The chain combines TRBV10-3 with TRBJ2-1; 7 bases align to TRBD1. CDR1 and CDR2 (germline): ENHRY, SYGVKD. CDR3 length: 15 residues. J gave up 2 bases and V 6 bases, and 7 bases lay outside the gene matches. This CDR3 reads CAIRGTEVAYNEQFF. The CDR3, as DNA: TGTGCCATCAGGGGGACAGAAGTAGCCTACAATGAGCAGTTCTTC.

The genes are TRBV13 and TRBJ2-1, with 7 nucleotides matching TRBD1. Losses at the gene ends were 4 bases for V and 2 bases for J; bases not matched to a gene: 20. CDR1 and CDR2 (germline): PRHDT, FYEKMQ (reference sequence). This CDR3 is 20 amino acids long. Here the CDR3 DNA reads TGTGCCAGCAGCTCAGTTAGGAGACAGGGCCGACTTTCTACCTACAATGAGCAGTTCTTC. Translating it yields CASSSVRRQGRLSTYNEQFF.

This clone showed up just once. The rearrangement uses TRBV27 and TRBJ2-1, with 8 bases that match TRBD2. CDR1 and CDR2 (germline): MNHEY, SMNVEV (reference sequence). The trim removed 3 bases at V and 2 bases at J, leaving 12 bases unmatched. There are 18 residues in the CDR3. CDR3: CASSLSGGLDPTYNEQFF. The DNA of the CDR3 is TGTGCCAGCAGTTTGTCGGGGGGACTAGACCCCACCTACAATGAGCAGTTCTTC.

The chain recombines TRBV11-2 with TRBJ2-7; D uncertain. The CDR3 spans 13 residues. V lost 7 bases to trimming and J lost 2 bases, with 12 bases between them. Germline-derived CDR1 and CDR2 are SGHAT and FQNNGV. The CDR3, as DNA: TGTGCCAGCACCTGGGGTAGAACCTACGAGCAGTACTTC. Translating gives CASTWGRTYEQYF.

The rearrangement joins TRBV4-1 to TRBJ2-1; 7 bases fit TRBD1. From germline, CDR1 is MGHRA and CDR2 YSYEKL. This CDR3 contains 15 residues. Trimming took 4 bases from V and 3 from J; bases not matched to a gene: 6. The CDR3 sequence: CASSPQGNFYNEQFF. CDR3 bases: TGCGCCAGCAGCCCACAGGGGAACTTCTACAATGAGCAGTTCTTC.

CDR3 sequence (DNA): TGTGCCTGGAGTGCAGGGACAGCCTACGAGCAGTACTTC. Encoded protein: CAWSAGTAYEQYF. This chain joins TRBV30 and TRBJ2-7, with 7 bases that match TRBD1. Germline lookup yields CDR1 GTSNPN and CDR2 SVGIG (reference sequence). V lost 1 base and J lost 2; bases outside the gene matches: 2. The CDR3 loop spans 13 amino acids.

This clone was detected once. The chain has TRBV29-1 and TRBJ2-6; a possible D gene is TRBD1 (6 bases). The V gene lost 6 bases and the J gene lost 3 bases, with 18 bases spanning the gap. Germline CDR1 and CDR2: SQVTM and ANQGSEA. CDR3 length: 16 residues. CDR3 amino acids: CSVQGLVLHGANVLTF. In DNA form, the CDR3 reads TGCAGCGTACAGGGCTTGGTTCTCCATGGGGCCAACGTCCTGACTTTC.

The chain combines TRBV9 with TRBJ1-1; D possibly corresponds to TRBD1 (5 bases). Germline assignment: CDR1 SGDLS and CDR2 YYNGEE. This CDR3 is built from 13 residues. V was cut by 5 bases and J by 2 bases, with 10 bases left in between. The DNA of the CDR3 is TGTGCCAGCAGGGGGACGGTTAACACTGAAGCTTTCTTT. Encoded protein: CASRGTVNTEAFF.

This clone was found once. V is TRBV19 and J is TRBJ2-3; D uncertain. Germline V gives CDR1 LNHDA, CDR2 SQIVND (reference sequence). Trimming stripped 9 bases from V and 2 bases from J, with 6 bases between. The CDR3 runs to 11 residues. CDR3 sequence (DNA): TGTGCCAGCCATGACACAGATACGCAGTATTTT. As protein: CASHDTDTQYF. Using reference TRBV19 and TRBJ2-3 for the parts outside the CDR3, the full variable domain is DGGITQSPKYLFRKEGQNVTLSCEQNLNHDAMYWYRQDPGQGLRLIYYSQIVNDFQKGDIAEGYSVSREKKESFPLTVTSAQKNPTAFYLCASHDTDTQYFGPGTRLTVL.

The genes are TRBV11-2 and TRBJ2-7; a possible D gene is TRBD1 (5 bases). CDR3 length: 13 residues. Deletions cut 5 bases from V and 3 bases from J, with 11 bases between. Per the germline V gene, CDR1 is SGHAT and CDR2 is FQNNGV. CDR3 region: CASSPGQLYEQYF. As DNA, the CDR3 is TGTGCCAGCAGCCCCGGACAACTCTACGAGCAGTACTTC.

This rearrangement joins TRBV7-8 to TRBJ1-4; TRBD1 is a possible D gene (5 bases). This CDR3 is built from 14 residues. Germline CDR1 and CDR2: SGHVS and FQNEAQ. The V and J ends lost 5 bases and 9 bases respectively, with 16 bases between them. CDR3 sequence (DNA): TGTGCCAGCAGCCGTCAGGGTTATACGAAAAAACTGTTTTTT. Amino acids: CASSRQGYTKKLFF. The full variable domain, in which reference TRBV7-8 and TRBJ1-4 provide the parts outside the CDR3, is GAGVSQSPRYKVAKRGQDVALRCDPISGHVSLFWYQQALGQGPEFLTYFQNEAQLDKSGLPSDRFFAERPEGSVSTLKIQRTQQEDSAVYLCASSRQGYTKKLFFGSGTQLSVL.

The chain combines TRBV9 with TRBJ2-3, with TRBD2 matching 8 bases. The ends lost 0 bases at V and 1 base at J; junction bases unmatched: 1. Germline CDR1 reads SGDLS; CDR2 reads YYNGEE. CDR3 length equals 15 residues. CDR3 coding DNA: TGTGCCAGCAGCGTAGAAGCGGGGGGCACAGATACGCAGTATTTT. Protein: CASSVEAGGTDTQYF. Full variable domain (missing parts from reference TRBV9 and TRBJ2-3): DSGVTQTPKHLITATGQRVTLRCSPRSGDLSVYWYQQSLDQGLQFLIQYYNGEERAKGNILERFSAQQFPDLHSELNLSSLELGDSALYFCASSVEAGGTDTQYFGPGTRLTVL.

This rearrangement joins TRBV29-1 to TRBJ2-1; TRBD2 agrees at 12 bases. Trimming took 7 bases from V and 2 from J; bases not matched to a gene: 3. This CDR3 is built from 14 residues. The germline gives CDR1 SQVTM, CDR2 ANQGSEA. For the CDR3, the DNA is TGCAGCGCCGGACTAGCGGGGCCCTACAATGAGCAGTTCTTC. Protein sequence: CSAGLAGPYNEQFF.

This chain connects TRBV4-3 to TRBJ1-2, with no clear D. The germline CDR1 and CDR2 sequences are LGHNA and YSLEER. CDR3 size: 15 residues. V lost 1 base and J lost 7, with 16 bases in between. The CDR3 is CASSQVSGSTLGYTF. In DNA form, the CDR3 reads TGCGCCAGCAGCCAAGTCTCGGGCAGTACTCTTGGCTACACCTTC.

The J gene is TRBJ2-1, the V gene TRBV5-6; possibly TRBD2 for D (6 bases). CDR1 SGHDT and CDR2 YYEEEE come from the germline V gene. V was cut by 4 bases and J by 5 bases, with 19 bases left in between. This CDR3 comprises 16 residues. The CDR3 reads CASSPNTWGEDNEQFF. CDR3 bases: TGTGCCAGCAGCCCTAACACGTGGGGGGAAGACAATGAGCAGTTCTTC. The whole variable domain, filled in from reference TRBV5-6 and TRBJ2-1, reads DAGVTQSPTHLIKTRGQQVTLRCSPKSGHDTVSWYQQALGQGPQFIFQYYEEEERQRGNFPDRFSGHQFPNYSSELNVNALLLGDSALYLCASSPNTWGEDNEQFFGPGTRLTVL.

The gene calls are TRBV7-6 and TRBJ2-7; 10 nucleotides align to TRBD1. Germline lookup yields CDR1 SGHVS and CDR2 FNYEAQ. CDR3 length: 14 residues. With 3 bases clipped from V and 3 bases from J, the junction kept 2 bases outside the gene matches. CDR3 residues: CASSFGQGDYEQYF. The CDR3 DNA is TGTGCCAGCAGCTTCGGACAGGGGGACTACGAGCAGTACTTC.

The J gene is TRBJ2-7, the V gene TRBV9; maybe TRBD2 (6 bases). CDR3 length equals 15 residues. Trimming removed 2 bases at V and 2 bases at J, with 14 bases between. CDR1 is SGDLS, CDR2 YYNGEE, per germline. CDR3 sequence reads: CASSVKPGLPYEQYF. DNA of the CDR3: TGTGCCAGCAGCGTTAAACCGGGACTGCCCTACGAGCAGTACTTC.

The chain employs TRBV4-1 and TRBJ1-2; no clear D. Trimming took off 2 bases at V and 0 bases at J, with 7 bases between the two ends. The CDR3 totals 14 residues. From germline, CDR1 is MGHRA and CDR2 YSYEKL. CDR3 in amino acids: CASSQRGANYGYTF. CDR3 bases: TGCGCCAGCAGCCAAAGAGGAGCTAACTATGGCTACACCTTC.

CDR3 coding DNA: TGTGCCAGCAGCCCGTTGGGACAGGCCTACGAGCAGTACTTC. It codes for CASSPLGQAYEQYF. The chain joins TRBV13 to TRBJ2-7; 8 bases match TRBD1. The germline gives CDR1 PRHDT, CDR2 FYEKMQ (reference sequence). The CDR3 loop spans 14 amino acids. Trimming removed 5 bases from V and 2 bases from J; junction bases left unmatched: 5.

The V gene is TRBV7-9, the J gene TRBJ2-1; maybe TRBD2 (7 bases). V gave up 5 bases and J gave up 4 bases, with 24 bases separating them. Germline V gene lookup returns CDR1 SEHNR and CDR2 FQNEAQ (reference sequence). The CDR3 consists of 18 residues. For the CDR3, the DNA is TGTGCCAGCAGCGATTCCCGGAGCGGGGACAAATATTACAATGAGCAGTTCTTC. This gives the protein CASSDSRSGDKYYNEQFF.

J is TRBJ2-3 and V is TRBV7-9; 9 nucleotides line up with TRBD2. The V gene end was trimmed by 4 bases and the J gene end by 6 bases; junction bases not matched to a gene: 14. Germline lookup yields CDR1 SEHNR and CDR2 FQNEAQ (reference sequence). The CDR3 consists of 17 residues. CDR3 sequence reads: CASSSRDASGVSDTQYF. CDR3 sequence (DNA): TGTGCCAGCAGCTCGCGAGACGCTAGCGGGGTATCGGATACGCAGTATTTT.

This clone was detected a few times. The V call is TRBV6-5, the J call TRBJ1-2; D remains unclear. Germline V gene sequence: CDR1 MNHEY, CDR2 SVGAGI. CDR3 length: 12 amino acids. V dropped 7 bases and J dropped 7 bases, with 13 bases sitting between them. The CDR3: CASNGGPLGYTF. CDR3 sequence (DNA): TGTGCCAGCAATGGCGGACCCCTTGGCTACACCTTC.

The chain couples TRBV11-2 to TRBJ2-7; 7 bases match TRBD1. The germline V gene has CDR1 SGHAT and CDR2 FQNNGV. Trimming cost V 3 bases and J 4 bases; bases outside gene matches: 6. The CDR3 has 14 residues. The CDR3 DNA reads TGTGCCAGCAGCTTGTCCCGGGACAGTTACGAGCAGTACTTC. Protein product: CASSLSRDSYEQYF.

The chain uses TRBV6-9 and TRBJ2-7; 8 nucleotides align to TRBD2. The germline CDR1 and CDR2 sequences are MNHGY and SVAAGI. V trimming: 9 bases; J trimming: 4 bases; junction bases outside the gene matches: 11. The CDR3 has 14 amino acids. Here the CDR3 DNA reads TGTGCCAGGGTATGCCCGGGACTAGAATACGAGCAGTACTTC. Translation: CARVCPGLEYEQYF.

V is TRBV29-1 and J is TRBJ2-3; TRBD2 matches at 9 bases. Germline V gene lookup returns CDR1 SQVTM and CDR2 ANQGSEA. The CDR3 has 14 residues. V shed 7 bases and J 4 bases; nucleotides not matched to a gene: 9. CDR3 protein: CSAPEGGGADTQYF. The CDR3 DNA reads TGCAGCGCCCCTGAGGGCGGGGGGGCAGATACGCAGTATTTT.

The chain combines TRBV7-9 with TRBJ2-7; D uncertain. Germline lookup yields CDR1 SEHNR and CDR2 FQNEAQ (reference sequence). V was pared by 1 base and J by 0 bases, with 16 bases between. The CDR3 has 17 amino acids. The CDR3, as DNA: TGTGCCAGCAGCTTAGACTCCGTAGATGCGAGCTCCTACGAGCAGTACTTC. Translating gives CASSLDSVDASSYEQYF.

The V and J genes are TRBV13 and TRBJ2-7, with D tentatively TRBD2 (5 bases). Germline V CDR1 and CDR2: PRHDT, FYEKMQ (reference sequence). The CDR3 covers 14 residues. V was clipped by 3 bases and J by 3 bases, with 12 bases between them. CDR3 sequence: CASSFLGSSYEQYF. The CDR3 nucleotides read TGTGCCAGCAGCTTCCTAGGGAGCAGCTACGAGCAGTACTTC.

The V and J genes are TRBV27 and TRBJ2-7; D unresolved. Trimming took off 6 bases at V and 1 base at J, with 10 bases between the two ends. The germline gives CDR1 MNHEY, CDR2 SMNVEV (reference sequence). The CDR3 is made up of 13 amino acids. The CDR3 DNA reads TGTGCCAGCAGCCTACAGACATCCTACGAGCAGTACTTC. Amino acids: CASSLQTSYEQYF.